This T cell receptor beta chain is drawn from a study of T-cell reconstitution after alpha-beta-depleted transplantation in children (TCRdb year 2016). For the study in its entirety: T-cell immune reconstitution after TCRalphabeta/CD19-depleted allogeneic hematopoietic cell transplantation in children was quantitatively tracked in the study by means of TCR repertoire profiling.

This clonotype was counted ten times or more. Its antigen remains unidentified. One base away there is no much larger clone; base qualities are not given. Counted from cysteine to phenylalanine, this CDR3 has 18 amino acids. Only CDR3 DNA remains: 54 bases, in frame from the first base. Trimming removed 5 bases from V and 0 bases from J; the gene matches leave 12 bases unexplained. CDR1 SGHAT and CDR2 FQDESV were looked up in the germline V gene (reference sequence). To prepare the library, PCR was applied. Instrument on record: Illumina HiSeq 2500. To normalize quantification of the TCRbeta repertoire, the TCR libraries were built with molecular barcoding that relied on unique molecular identifiers. TCRdb applied fastp at Q25 and MiXCR to the public reads, then kept only in-frame beta chains. Rows with one shared CDR3 protein collapse into an entry with the most common genes and DNA. This sample holds 200,000 to 250,000 distinct CDR3 sequences; around 13% were observed only once. Around 3% of the sample goes to the ten largest clones.

The clonotype comes from a human donor who donated a stem cell graft to a child with acute lymphoblastic leukemia. This sequence uses TRBV11-1 and TRBJ2-2; 7 bases in between match TRBD1. The material sequenced was PBMCs from the stem cell graft donor, taken from the stem cell graft. The CDR3 region reads CASSRGTGAVTNTGELFF. The base sequence is TGTGCCAGCAGCCGCGGTACAGGGGCCGTCACGAACACCGGGGAGCTGTTTTTT.